Here is one T cell receptor beta chain with its context. Trimming pared 4 bases from V and 3 bases from J, leaving 4 bases between. The germline gives CDR1 SGHVS, CDR2 FNYEAQ. The CDR3 has 12 residues. The data were taken from a study of control samples from healthy donors and cancer patients. Using immunoSEQ multiplex PCR, the repertoire was profiled, and TCRdb retains in-frame clones only, with some absent. The sample consists of approximately 150,000 clones, approximately 94% of them appearing once. The sequence came from a man aged 55 to 69 with colorectal cancer. The sequencing sample was made of PBMCs. This chain connects TRBV7-6 to TRBJ2-1; D gene uncertain. This CDR3 is CASSSYYNEQFF. In DNA form, the CDR3 reads TGTGCCAGCAGCTCTTACTACAATGAGCAGTTCTTC.